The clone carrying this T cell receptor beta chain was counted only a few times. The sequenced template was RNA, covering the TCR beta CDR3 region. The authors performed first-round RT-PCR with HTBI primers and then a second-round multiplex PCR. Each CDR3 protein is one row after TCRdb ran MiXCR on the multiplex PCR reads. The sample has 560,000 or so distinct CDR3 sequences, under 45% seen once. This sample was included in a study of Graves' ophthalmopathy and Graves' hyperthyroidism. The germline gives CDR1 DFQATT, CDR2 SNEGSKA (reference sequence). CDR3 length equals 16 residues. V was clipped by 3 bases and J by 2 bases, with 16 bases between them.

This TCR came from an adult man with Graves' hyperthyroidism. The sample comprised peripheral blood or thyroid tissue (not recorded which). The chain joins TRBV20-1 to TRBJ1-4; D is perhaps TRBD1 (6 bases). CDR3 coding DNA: TGCAGTGCTAGCGGGGGGGGGGCGTCGACTAATGAAAAACTGTTTTTT. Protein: CSASGGGASTNEKLFF.